Following are 21 T cell receptor beta chains from one sample sequenced in a study of T-cell memory formation after mild COVID-19. TCRdb reprocessed the 5' RACE reads with MiXCR, giving one entry per CDR3 protein. Among fewer than 350,000 distinct CDR3 sequences listed, around 8% were seen once. Sample: PBMCs or a T cell subset sorted from them (not recorded which). The receptor source for this set is a man younger than 35 who had mild COVID-19 (a few samples of this study predate the infection). Cell type and time point are not known.

This clonotype appeared many times. This chain connects TRBV4-2 to TRBJ1-2; possible D gene TRBD1, 5 bases. The V end lost 0 bases, the J end lost 4 bases, and 12 bases lay between the germline ends. Looked up from germline, CDR1 is LGHNA and CDR2 is YNFKEQ. The CDR3 length is 15 residues. CDR3 in amino acids: CASSQDPGGTYGYTF. In DNA form, the CDR3 reads TGTGCCAGCAGCCAAGATCCTGGGGGTACCTATGGCTACACCTTC.

The gene calls are TRBV6-2 or TRBV6-3 and TRBJ2-7; 7 bases map to TRBD1. Germline trimming cut 5 bases from V and 6 bases from J; bases unmatched to any gene: 10. The CDR3 has 14 residues. Germline V CDR1 and CDR2: MNHEY, SVGEGT. CDR3 in amino acids: CASSRLTGIREQYV. CDR3 sequence (DNA): TGTGCCAGCAGTCGGCTGACAGGGATTCGCGAGCAGTACGTC.

The chain combines TRBV5-1 with TRBJ2-1; 8 positions agree with TRBD2. This CDR3 region has 15 residues. Unmatched junction bases numbered 7, after V lost 0 bases and J lost 8 bases. Germline-derived CDR1 and CDR2 are SGHRS and YFSETQ. CDR3 nucleotide sequence: TGCGCCAGCAGCTTGGTGCGGGGGGCCGCGGATGAGCAGTTCTTC. Translating it yields CASSLVRGAADEQFF.

This clonotype came up a few times. Its ends do not fully match the called genes, so a read error is possible. The gene calls are TRBV7-2 and TRBJ1-5, with D perhaps TRBD1 (6 bases). In germline, CDR1 is SGHTA, CDR2 FQGNSA. The CDR3 loop spans 13 amino acids. The CDR3 nucleotides are TGTGCCAGCGGGCTACAGGGCAACCAGCCCCAGCATTTT. Amino acids: CASGLQGNQPQHF. Full variable domain (missing parts from reference TRBV7-2 and TRBJ1-5): GAGVSQSPSNKVTEKGKDVELRCDPISGHTALYWYRQSLGQGLEFLIYFQGNSAPDKSGLPSDRFSAERTGGSVSTLTIQRTQQEDSAVYLCASGLQGNQPQHFGDGTRLSIL.

V usage is TRBV19 and J usage is TRBJ1-2, with no clear D. V dropped 3 bases and J dropped 4 bases, with 12 bases sitting between them. Germline CDR1 is LNHDA and CDR2 is SQIVND (reference sequence). The CDR3 is 14 residues long. CDR3 loop: CASSIDGVVYGYTF. The DNA for the CDR3 is TGTGCCAGTAGTATTGACGGGGTTGTCTATGGCTACACCTTC. The full variable domain, completed using reference TRBV19 and TRBJ1-2, is DGGITQSPKYLFRKEGQNVTLSCEQNLNHDAMYWYRQDPGQGLRLIYYSQIVNDFQKGDIAEGYSVSREKKESFPLTVTSAQKNPTAFYLCASSIDGVVYGYTFGSGTRLTVV.

This rearrangement joins TRBV15 to TRBJ2-3; D is uncertain. This CDR3 spans 14 amino acids. V gave up 2 bases and J gave up 3 bases, with 9 bases separating them. Germline CDR1 and CDR2: LNHNV and YYDKDF (reference sequence). Written as DNA, the CDR3 is TGTGCCACCAGCAGACACCGAGCGACAGATACGCAGTATTTT. Residues: CATSRHRATDTQYF.

This chain connects TRBV5-6 to TRBJ2-5; D possibly uses TRBD1 or TRBD2 (5 bases each). V lost 0 bases and J lost 4, with 13 bases in between. The germline CDR1 and CDR2 sequences are SGHDT and YYEEEE. There are 15 residues in the CDR3. CDR3 DNA: TGTGCCAGCAGCTTGGCCGGGGCAGGAGGAGAGACCCAGTACTTC. Protein sequence: CASSLAGAGGETQYF.

Many counts were recorded for this clonotype. J is TRBJ2-1 and V is TRBV4-3; D uncertain. The CDR3 has 11 amino acids. Germline assignment: CDR1 LGHNA and CDR2 YSLEER. The germline V and J ends were trimmed by 0 bases and 10 bases, with 4 bases remaining between them. In DNA form, the CDR3 reads TGCGCCAGCAGCCAAGATACCGAGCAGTTCTTC. Protein product: CASSQDTEQFF.

This chain uses TRBV12-3 or TRBV12-4 with TRBJ2-6; D is ambiguous. This CDR3 is 16 amino acids long. V was pared by 6 bases and J by 2 bases, with 14 bases between. As DNA, the CDR3 is TGTGCCAGCAGCGCCGGTCGGGTGACTGGGGCCAACGTCCTGACTTTC. Its protein is CASSAGRVTGANVLTF.

This clonotype was seen at least ten times. The chain combines TRBV4-1 with TRBJ2-7; no clear D gene. The ends were cut back, 0 bases at V and 0 bases at J, with 12 bases in the middle. The CDR3 has 16 amino acids. Germline V CDR1 and CDR2: MGHRA, YSYEKL. CDR3 residues: CASSQDLAASSYEQYF. The DNA of the CDR3 is TGCGCCAGCAGCCAAGATCTGGCAGCGAGCTCCTACGAGCAGTACTTC.

This clonotype has a count of ten or more. This chain uses TRBV4-1 with TRBJ1-2; 7 nucleotides match TRBD1. The germline CDR1 and CDR2 sequences are MGHRA and YSYEKL. Germline trimming cut 2 bases from V and 6 bases from J; bases unmatched to any gene: 12. CDR3 size: 16 residues. This CDR3 reads CASSQRDSSFTDGYTF. In DNA form, the CDR3 reads TGCGCCAGCAGCCAACGGGACAGCTCTTTTACCGATGGCTACACCTTC.

The V gene is TRBV6-2 or TRBV6-3, the J gene TRBJ2-3, with TRBD2 matching over 14 bases. V dropped 2 bases and J dropped 4; count of bases not matched to a gene: 5. This CDR3 is built from 17 residues. CDR1 is MNHEY, CDR2 SVGEGT, per germline. The CDR3 region has the DNA TGTGCCAGCAGTTACCCCCAGACTAGCGGGGGGGCAGATACGCAGTATTTT. It specifies CASSYPQTSGGADTQYF.

This clonotype was detected only a few times. V and J are TRBV7-2 and TRBJ1-2; TRBD1 aligns across 8 bases. The CDR3 loop spans 13 amino acids. CDR1 and CDR2 (germline): SGHTA, FQGNSA. J lost 6 bases, V lost 3 bases, and 3 bases had no gene match. CDR3 protein: CASSFTGGNGYTF. Written as DNA, the CDR3 is TGTGCCAGCAGCTTCACAGGGGGAAATGGCTACACCTTC.

This clonotype occurred a few times. This chain links TRBV11-3 with TRBJ1-1; no clear D. The CDR3 runs 14 residues. Trimming stripped 3 bases from V and 3 bases from J, with 11 bases between. Germline lookup yields CDR1 SGHNT and CDR2 YENEEA. CDR3 sequence (DNA): TGTGCCAGCAGCTTGGGCGCACCCTACACTGAAGCTTTCTTT. Encoded protein: CASSLGAPYTEAFF.

The V call is TRBV18, the J call TRBJ2-3; D is uncertain. The CDR3 sequence is 11 residues long. Trimming stripped 2 bases from V and 6 bases from J, with 3 bases between. The germline CDR1 and CDR2 sequences are KGHSH and LQKENI. CDR3 sequence: CASSPMDTQYF. In nucleotides, the CDR3 is TGTGCCAGCTCACCAATGGATACGCAGTATTTT.

The rearrangement links TRBV7-2 to TRBJ2-5; TRBD2 is a possible D gene (7 bases). The V end was cut by 5 bases, the J end by 7 bases, with 20 bases between. The CDR3 sequence is 15 residues long. Germline loops: CDR1 SGHTA, CDR2 FQGNSA. CDR3 sequence (DNA): TGTGCCAGCAGCACTAGGGGGGGTTCAATGGGGACCCAGTACTTC. Its translation: CASSTRGGSMGTQYF.

This clonotype was observed many times. The V and J genes are TRBV7-9 and TRBJ2-3; TRBD2 aligns across 11 bases. V lost 8 bases to trimming and J lost 0 bases; unmatched junction nucleotides: 7. Germline V CDR1 and CDR2: SEHNR, FQNEAQ (reference sequence). The CDR3 extends over 16 amino acids. CDR3 residues: CASHKGLAASTDTQYF. As DNA, the CDR3 is TGTGCCAGCCACAAGGGACTAGCGGCTAGCACAGATACGCAGTATTTT.

The rearrangement uses TRBV7-2 and TRBJ2-3, with D possibly matching TRBD2 (6 bases). CDR3 length: 16 amino acids. CDR1 is SGHTA and CDR2 is FQGNSA in the germline V gene. Trimming removed 5 bases from V and 0 bases from J, with 15 bases in between. The CDR3 DNA reads TGTGCCAGCAGCGGGGGGTACGGTACTAGCACAGATACGCAGTATTTT. It encodes CASSGGYGTSTDTQYF.

The genes are TRBV18 and TRBJ2-3; D unclear. CDR1 and CDR2 from the germline V gene are KGHSH and LQKENI. V was clipped by 4 bases and J by 4 bases, with 12 bases between them. CDR3 size: 14 residues. The CDR3 DNA reads as TGTGCCAGCTCACTATACTTCAGATCAGATACGCAGTATTTT. This gives the protein CASSLYFRSDTQYF.

This rearrangement joins TRBV7-9 to TRBJ1-3, with D tentatively TRBD1 (6 bases). The CDR3 sequence is 18 residues long. Looked up from germline, CDR1 is SEHNR and CDR2 is FQNEAQ (reference sequence). Trimming stripped 5 bases from V and 3 bases from J, with 23 bases between. The CDR3 loop reads CASSPPWSDSAFGNTIYF. Here the CDR3 DNA reads TGTGCCAGCAGCCCACCTTGGTCGGACAGCGCTTTTGGAAACACCATATATTTT. Variable domain in full (rest from reference TRBV7-9 and TRBJ1-3): DTGVSQNPRHKITKRGQNVTFRCDPISEHNRLYWYRQTLGQGPEFLTYFQNEAQLEKSRLLSDRFSAERPKGSFSTLEIQRTEQGDSAMYLCASSPPWSDSAFGNTIYFGEGSWLTVV.

This clonotype was picked up many times. The rearrangement links TRBV5-1 to TRBJ2-7; D is perhaps TRBD1 (6 bases). V lost 4 bases and J lost 6, with 17 bases in between. The germline gives CDR1 SGHRS, CDR2 YFSETQ. This CDR3 region has 14 residues. CDR3 nucleotides: TGCGCCAGCAGCATGTCGACAGGAAGCCTCGAGCAGTACTTC. Translated, it gives CASSMSTGSLEQYF.